The rows below give T cell receptor beta chains drawn from one sample of a study of T cell responses to AZD1222 COVID-19 vaccine. The data were produced by immunoSEQ multiplex PCR, yet TCRdb's version contains in-frame clones alone and is incomplete. Here the sample spans 120,000 to 150,000 clones, about 91% being singletons. The sample in question was peripheral blood, obtained on day 0 of AZD1222 vaccination. Receptors originate from an adult in good health. Both conserved end residues are part of each CDR3. D genes are given only for firm matches. Some rows have no size entry. The others give once, few or many, or a class for an expanded clone.

-,TRBJ1-4,-,TRBV29-1,TGCAGCGTTGGGGGCGCGGGGGGCGGTGAAAAACTGTTTTTT,CSVGGAGGGEKLFF
once,TRBJ2-2,-,TRBV14,TGTGCCAGCAGCCAAGAATCATGGAACACCGGGGAGCTGTTTTTT,CASSQESWNTGELFF
-,TRBJ1-1,-,TRBV14,TGTGCCAGCAGCTCCCGGGGTCTGAGGGCCACTGAAGCTTTCTTT,CASSSRGLRATEAFF
-,TRBJ2-7,TRBD1,TRBV28,TGTGCCAGCAGGGACACAGGGGGCGCTTCCTTGGACTACGAGCAGTACTTC,CASRDTGGASLDYEQYF
-,TRBJ2-7,-,TRBV5-6,TGTGCCAGCAGCTTAAGGGGGGCGATCTACGAGCAGTACTTC,CASSLRGAIYEQYF
-,TRBJ1-2,-,TRBV29-1,TGCAGCGTTGAATCCCTCAGGCAGGGTAGCTATGGCTACACCTTC,CSVESLRQGSYGYTF
-,TRBJ2-1,TRBD2,TRBV7-2,TGTGCCAGCAGCATACAAGCGGGGGATTCCTACAATGAGCAGTTCTTC,CASSIQAGDSYNEQFF
-,TRBJ2-3,TRBD1,TRBV7-9,TGTGCCAGCAGCAACCTCCGACAGGGCTCAGATACGCAGTATTTT,CASSNLRQGSDTQYF
-,TRBJ1-2,TRBD1,TRBV28,TGTGCCAGCAGTTTATATTTCCGAGGGGACAGCCGACCTAACTATGGCTACACCTTC,CASSLYFRGDSRPNYGYTF
-,TRBJ1-3,-,TRBV20-1,TGCAGTGCCGGGGGAGGAAACACCATATATTTT,CSAGGGNTIYF
-,TRBJ1-1,TRBD1,TRBV5-1,TGCGCCAGCAGCGTCGCCCACCCGGACAGGACCTCGCCCCTTATGAACACTGAAGCTTTCTTT,CASSVAHPDRTSPLMNTEAFF
-,TRBJ2-5,-,TRBV6-1,TGTGCCAGCAGTGAAAGGGCCTCGGGGAGCGGGACCCAGTACTTC,CASSERASGSGTQYF
-,TRBJ2-3,TRBD2,TRBV5-5,TGTGCCAGCAGCCGGATGGGACTAGCGGGAGAGGGGTCCACAGATACGCAGTATTTT,CASSRMGLAGEGSTDTQYF
-,TRBJ2-7,-,TRBV29-1,TGCAGCGTTGAAGACTCGGGGAGCTCCTACGAGCAGTACTTC,CSVEDSGSSYEQYF
-,TRBJ2-7,-,TRBV7-9,TGTGCCAGCAGCCTGTCGAGGGGGATTGACGAGCAGTACTTC,CASSLSRGIDEQYF
-,TRBJ2-4,-,TRBV29-1,TGCAGCGTTGATCATCTAAACATTCAGTACTTC,CSVDHLNIQYF
-,TRBJ2-7,TRBD2,TRBV7-2,TGTGCCAGCAGCTCTCGTCGGGGGGGCCTCTACGAGCAGTACTTC,CASSSRRGGLYEQYF
-,TRBJ2-7,-,TRBV10-3,TGTGCCATCAGTCACCGACAGGAGAGATACGAGCAGTACTTC,CAISHRQERYEQYF
-,TRBJ1-5,TRBD1,TRBV19,TGTGCCAGTAGTGTCGGGACAGGGATTCGTCAGCCCCAGCATTTT,CASSVGTGIRQPQHF
once,TRBJ2-1,TRBD2,TRBV5-1,TGCGCCAGCAGCTTGTTTTTAGCGGGGGGCAATGAGCAGTTCTTC,CASSLFLAGGNEQFF
few,TRBJ2-2,TRBD2,TRBV7-6,TGTGCCAGCAGCTCTGGGACTAGCAGTTCCACCGGGGAGCTGTTTTTT,CASSSGTSSSTGELFF
-,TRBJ2-2,TRBD2,TRBV4-2,TGTGCCAGCAGCCAGGAAGTAGCGGGAGGAAACGGGGAGCTGTTTTTT,CASSQEVAGGNGELFF
-,TRBJ1-2,-,TRBV7-8,TGTGCCAGCAGCCCGTTACAGGGCTCCTATGGCTACACCTTC,CASSPLQGSYGYTF
-,TRBJ2-3,-,TRBV29-1,TGCAGCGTTAGGGGGGGCAGGGGACCAGATACGCAGTATTTT,CSVRGGRGPDTQYF
-,TRBJ2-3,-,TRBV4-2,TGTGCCAGCAGCCAAGATCTGGCAACAGATACGCAGTATTTT,CASSQDLATDTQYF
-,TRBJ1-2,-,TRBV29-1,TGCAGCGGTAGGACAGCCTATTATGGCTACACCTTC,CSGRTAYYGYTF
-,TRBJ1-5,-,TRBV6-6,TGTGCCAGCAGTTACTCGTCGGGGAATCAGCCCCAGCATTTT,CASSYSSGNQPQHF
-,TRBJ1-6,-,TRBV27,TGTGCCAGCCGATTTTGGAATTCACCCCTCCACTTT,CASRFWNSPLHF
-,TRBJ1-5,-,TRBV19,TGTGCCAGTAGTATAGACCCAAGGGACATTAATCAGCCCCAGCATTTT,CASSIDPRDINQPQHF
-,TRBJ2-7,-,TRBV7-2,TGTGCCAGCAGCTTACCGGTGTCGAGTTACGAGCAGTACTTC,CASSLPVSSYEQYF
-,TRBJ2-3,-,TRBV7-8,TGTGCCAGCAGCAGCCCCCGGGGCCTAAGAGATACGCAGTATTTT,CASSSPRGLRDTQYF
-,TRBJ1-1,-,TRBV30,TGTGCCTGGAGCGTGACATGGGGGTCGGTCGGCACTGAAGCTTTCTTT,CAWSVTWGSVGTEAFF
-,TRBJ1-1,-,TRBV5-4,TGTGCCAGCAGCCCTATGTGGAGGGCGGAAGCTTTCTTT,CASSPMWRAEAFF
-,TRBJ1-1,TRBD1,TRBV29-1,TGCAGCGTTGTTGGACAGGGTGGGGTTGAAGCTTTCTTT,CSVVGQGGVEAFF
-,TRBJ2-3,TRBD2,TRBV13,TGTGCCAGCAGCCTCGGACTAGCGGGAGGTAATCTGCCAGATACGCAGTATTTT,CASSLGLAGGNLPDTQYF
-,TRBJ1-1,TRBD1,TRBV11-3,TGTGCCAGCAGCTTAGAACAGGGGACTGAAGCTTTCTTT,CASSLEQGTEAFF
-,TRBJ1-2,TRBD1,TRBV4-2,TGTGCCAGCAGCCAGGACCGGGACAGGGGGACCTATGGCTACACCTTC,CASSQDRDRGTYGYTF
-,TRBJ2-7,TRBD1,TRBV29-1,TGCAGCGTTGATCTCGGGACAGAGGACGAGCAGTACTTC,CSVDLGTEDEQYF
-,TRBJ2-5,TRBD2,TRBV11-2,TGTGCCAGCAGCTTAGGGTCTAGCGGGAGGGCAGAGACCCAGTACTTC,CASSLGSSGRAETQYF
-,TRBJ2-7,TRBD1,TRBV30,TGTGCCTGGAGGGCCCGGGACAGGGGGTACGAGCAGTACTTC,CAWRARDRGYEQYF
-,TRBJ2-1,TRBD2,TRBV19,TGTGCCAGTTCCACCGGGACTAGCGGTAGGAATGAGCAGTTCTTC,CASSTGTSGRNEQFF
-,TRBJ2-7,-,TRBV4-1,TGCGCCAGCAGCCAACCGGGACGATCCTACGAGCAGTGCTTC,CASSQPGRSYEQCF
-,TRBJ2-1,TRBD2,TRBV6-1,TGTGCCAGCAGTGAGACTAGCGGGGGAGGTAGTGAGCAGTTCTTC,CASSETSGGGSEQFF
-,TRBJ2-1,TRBD1,TRBV5-8,TGTGCCAGCAGCTGGCCCGGACAGGGTAACTACAATGAGCAGTTCTTC,CASSWPGQGNYNEQFF
-,TRBJ2-7,-,TRBV18,TGTGCCAGCTCCCTCATGGAGGGCTACGAGCAGTACTTC,CASSLMEGYEQYF
few,TRBJ1-1,TRBD1,TRBV4-2,TGTGCCAGCAGCCAAACAGGGGGACGGACTGAAGCTTTCTTT,CASSQTGGRTEAFF
-,TRBJ1-2,-,TRBV11-1,TGTGCCAGCAGCTTAGCATCTCAGGGTGAAGGCTACACCTTC,CASSLASQGEGYTF
-,TRBJ1-4,TRBD1,TRBV27,TGTGCCAGCCGTCATCGGACAGGGTCAACTAATGAAAAACTGTTTTTT,CASRHRTGSTNEKLFF
-,TRBJ1-1,-,TRBV3-1/TRBV3-2,TGTGCCAGCAGCCCAACCTGGGACGGCCCTGAAGCTTTCTTT,CASSPTWDGPEAFF
-,TRBJ2-3,-,TRBV6-4,TGTGCCAGCAGTGATCAGGGCACAGATACGCAGTATTTT,CASSDQGTDTQYF
-,TRBJ1-2,TRBD1,TRBV5-4,TGTGCCAGCAGCCCGAGACAGGGAAACTATGGCTACACCTTC,CASSPRQGNYGYTF
-,TRBJ2-1,TRBD2,TRBV5-8,TGTGCCAGCAGCTTGGGTGTAGCGGGGAACAATGAGCAGTTCTTC,CASSLGVAGNNEQFF
once,TRBJ1-5,-,TRBV5-8,TGTGCCAGCAAGGGTGTGGGTCGCGCCGGCCAGCCCCAGCATTTT,CASKGVGRAGQPQHF
-,TRBJ1-1,-,TRBV15,TGTGCCACCAGCGGCTTGGATGAGAAAGCTTTCTTT,CATSGLDEKAFF
-,TRBJ2-1,TRBD2,TRBV6-5,TGTGCCAGCAGTTCGGGACTAGCGTCCTACAATGAGCAGTTCTTC,CASSSGLASYNEQFF
-,TRBJ2-7,TRBD1,TRBV7-3,TGTGCCAGCAGCTTAGGGACAGGGGACGAGCAGTACTTC,CASSLGTGDEQYF
-,TRBJ1-1,-,TRBV6-5,TGTGCCAGCTTTCGGACAGAAGCTTTCTTT,CASFRTEAFF
-,TRBJ2-2,-,TRBV4-1,TGCGCCAGCAGCCAAGAAGGGAGGGGGCACGGGGAGCTGTTTTTT,CASSQEGRGHGELFF